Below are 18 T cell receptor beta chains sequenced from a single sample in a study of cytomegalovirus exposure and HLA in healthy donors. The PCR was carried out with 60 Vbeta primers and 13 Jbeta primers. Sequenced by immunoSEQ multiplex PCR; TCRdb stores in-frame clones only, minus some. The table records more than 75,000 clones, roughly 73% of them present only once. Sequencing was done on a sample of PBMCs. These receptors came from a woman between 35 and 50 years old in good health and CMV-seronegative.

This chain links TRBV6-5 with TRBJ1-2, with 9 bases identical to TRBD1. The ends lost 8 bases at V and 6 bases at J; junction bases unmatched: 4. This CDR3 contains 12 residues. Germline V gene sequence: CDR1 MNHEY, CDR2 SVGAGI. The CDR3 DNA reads TGTGCCAGCGGGACAGGGTATGATGGCTACACCTTC. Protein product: CASGTGYDGYTF.

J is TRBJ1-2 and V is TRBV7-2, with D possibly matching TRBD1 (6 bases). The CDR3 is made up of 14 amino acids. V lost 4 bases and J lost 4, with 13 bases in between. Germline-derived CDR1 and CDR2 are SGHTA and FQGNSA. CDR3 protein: CASSWGGRGYGYTF. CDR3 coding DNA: TGTGCCAGCAGCTGGGGGGGCCGGGGCTATGGCTACACCTTC.

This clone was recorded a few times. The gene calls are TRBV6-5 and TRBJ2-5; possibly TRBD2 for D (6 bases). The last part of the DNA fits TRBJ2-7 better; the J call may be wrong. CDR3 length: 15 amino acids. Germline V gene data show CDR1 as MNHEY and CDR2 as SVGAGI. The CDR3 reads CASSRTDGGGYEQYF. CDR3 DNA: TGTGCCAGCAGCCGAACGGACGGGGGTGGGTACGAGCAGTACTTC.

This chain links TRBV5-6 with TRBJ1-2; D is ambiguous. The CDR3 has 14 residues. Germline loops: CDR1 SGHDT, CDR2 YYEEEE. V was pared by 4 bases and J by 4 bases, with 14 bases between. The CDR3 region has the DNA TGTGCCAGCAGCCCAGTACGCGGGAGCTATGGCTACACCTTC. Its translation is CASSPVRGSYGYTF.

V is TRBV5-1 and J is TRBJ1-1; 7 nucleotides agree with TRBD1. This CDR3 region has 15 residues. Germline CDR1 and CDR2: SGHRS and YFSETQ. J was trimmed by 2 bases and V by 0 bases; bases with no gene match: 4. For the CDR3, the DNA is TGCGCCAGCAGCTTGGGAAACAGGGGCAACACTGAAGCTTTCTTT. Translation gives CASSLGNRGNTEAFF.

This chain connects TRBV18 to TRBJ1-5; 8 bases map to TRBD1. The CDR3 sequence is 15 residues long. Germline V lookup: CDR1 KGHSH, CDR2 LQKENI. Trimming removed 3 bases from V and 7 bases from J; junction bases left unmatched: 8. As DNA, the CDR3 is TGTGCCAGCTCACCGGGTCCAGGGGGCAGGCAGCCCCAGCATTTT. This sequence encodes CASSPGPGGRQPQHF.

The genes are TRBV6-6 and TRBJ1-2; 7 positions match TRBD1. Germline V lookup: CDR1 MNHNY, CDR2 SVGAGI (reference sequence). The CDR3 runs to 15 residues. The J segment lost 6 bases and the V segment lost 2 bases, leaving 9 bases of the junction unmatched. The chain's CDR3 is CASSYLARGQDGYTF. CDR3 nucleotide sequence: TGTGCCAGCAGTTACCTGGCTAGGGGGCAAGATGGCTACACCTTC.

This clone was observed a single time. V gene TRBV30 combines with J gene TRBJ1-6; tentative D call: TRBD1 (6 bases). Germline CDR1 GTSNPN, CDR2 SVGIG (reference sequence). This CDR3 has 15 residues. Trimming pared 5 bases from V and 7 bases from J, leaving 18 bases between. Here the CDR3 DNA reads TGTGCCTGGGCCCGTACAGGGACCGCGAATTCACCCCTCCACTTT. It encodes CAWARTGTANSPLHF.

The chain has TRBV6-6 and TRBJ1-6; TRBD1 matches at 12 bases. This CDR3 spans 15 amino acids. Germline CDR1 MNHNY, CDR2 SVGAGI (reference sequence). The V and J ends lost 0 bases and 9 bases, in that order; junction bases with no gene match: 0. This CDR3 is CASSYSGQGASPLHF. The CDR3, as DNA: TGTGCCAGCAGTTACTCGGGACAGGGGGCTTCACCCCTCCACTTT.

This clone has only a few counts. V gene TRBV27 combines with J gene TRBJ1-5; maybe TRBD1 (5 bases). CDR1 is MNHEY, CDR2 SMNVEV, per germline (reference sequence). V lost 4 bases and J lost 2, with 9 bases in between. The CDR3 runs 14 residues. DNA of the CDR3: TGTGCCAGCAGTTCGCAGGGTGGCAATCAGCCCCAGCATTTT. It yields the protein CASSSQGGNQPQHF.

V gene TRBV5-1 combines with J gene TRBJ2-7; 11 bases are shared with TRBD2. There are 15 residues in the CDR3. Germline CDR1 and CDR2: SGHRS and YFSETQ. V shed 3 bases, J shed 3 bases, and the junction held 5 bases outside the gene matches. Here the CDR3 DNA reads TGCGCCAGCAGCTACGAGACTAGCGGGGTCTACGAGCAGTACTTC. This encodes CASSYETSGVYEQYF.

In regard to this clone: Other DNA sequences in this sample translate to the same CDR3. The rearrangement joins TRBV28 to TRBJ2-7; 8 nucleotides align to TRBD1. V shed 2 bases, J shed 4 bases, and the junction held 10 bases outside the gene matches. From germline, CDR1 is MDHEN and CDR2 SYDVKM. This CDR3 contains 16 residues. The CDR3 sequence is CASSLTGGIRRYEQYF. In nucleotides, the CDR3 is TGTGCCAGCAGTTTAACAGGGGGAATCCGGAGGTACGAGCAGTACTTC.

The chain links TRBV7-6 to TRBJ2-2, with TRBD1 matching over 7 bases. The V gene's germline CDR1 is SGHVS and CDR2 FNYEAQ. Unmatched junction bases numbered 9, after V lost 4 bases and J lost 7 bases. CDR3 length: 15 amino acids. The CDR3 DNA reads TGTGCCAGCAGCTCCATCACAGGGGTGGGCGGGGAGCTGTTTTTT. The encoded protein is CASSSITGVGGELFF.

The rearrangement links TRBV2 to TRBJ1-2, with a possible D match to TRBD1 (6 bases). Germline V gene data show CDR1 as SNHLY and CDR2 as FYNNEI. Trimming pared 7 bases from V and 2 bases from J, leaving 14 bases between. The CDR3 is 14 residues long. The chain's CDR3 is CASIPGHANYGYTF. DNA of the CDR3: TGTGCCAGCATCCCGGGACACGCGAACTATGGCTACACCTTC.

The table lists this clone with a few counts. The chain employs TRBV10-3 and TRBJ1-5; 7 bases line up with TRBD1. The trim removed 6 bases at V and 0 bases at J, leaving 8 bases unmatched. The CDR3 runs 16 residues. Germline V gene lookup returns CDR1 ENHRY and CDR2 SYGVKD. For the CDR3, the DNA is TGTGCCATCAGCCAACTTGGACAGGATAGCAATCAGCCCCAGCATTTT. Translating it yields CAISQLGQDSNQPQHF.

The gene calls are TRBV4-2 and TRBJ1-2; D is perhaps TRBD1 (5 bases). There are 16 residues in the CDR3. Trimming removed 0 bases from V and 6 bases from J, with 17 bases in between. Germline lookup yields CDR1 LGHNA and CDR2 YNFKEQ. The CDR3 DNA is TGTGCCAGCAGCCAAGATATGCCAGGGACTGGTGATGGCTACACCTTC. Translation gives CASSQDMPGTGDGYTF.

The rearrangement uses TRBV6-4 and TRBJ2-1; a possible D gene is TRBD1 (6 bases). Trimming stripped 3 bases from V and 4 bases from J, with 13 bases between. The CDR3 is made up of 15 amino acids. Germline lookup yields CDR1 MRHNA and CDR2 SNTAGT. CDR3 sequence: CASSEGSGAYNEQFF. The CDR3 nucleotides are TGTGCCAGCAGTGAGGGGTCAGGGGCATACAATGAGCAGTTCTTC.

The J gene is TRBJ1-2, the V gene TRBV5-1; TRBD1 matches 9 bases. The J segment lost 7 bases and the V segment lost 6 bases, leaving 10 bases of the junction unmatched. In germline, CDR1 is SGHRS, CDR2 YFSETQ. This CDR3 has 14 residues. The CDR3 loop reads CASTPTGGAGGYTF. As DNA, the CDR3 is TGCGCCAGCACCCCTACAGGGGGCGCGGGTGGCTACACCTTC.